Below, 32 T cell receptor beta chains from the same sample are listed, as sequenced in a study of blood T cell repertoires in COVID-19. Using immunoSEQ multiplex PCR, the repertoire was profiled, and TCRdb retains in-frame clones only, with some absent. The sample lists hundreds of thousands of clones, approximately 89% seen once, with 5.5% to 8.5% in the top ten. The sample taken for sequencing was peripheral blood. These receptors originate from a woman aged 25-40 years who had recovered from COVID-19.

This clone was seen only once. The gene calls are TRBV5-4 and TRBJ1-1, with 7 bases lining up with TRBD1. Germline loops: CDR1 SGHNT, CDR2 YYREEE (reference sequence). This CDR3 has 12 amino acids. The junction had 5 bases not matched to a gene; V was cut back by 4 bases and J by 8 bases. CDR3 nucleotide sequence: TGTGCCAGCAGCCCTGGGACAGCGGAAGCTTTCTTT. This codes for CASSPGTAEAFF.

CDR3 bases: TGTGCCACCAGTGAGCTCGGACAGGGCTACGAGCAGTACTTC. Protein sequence: CATSELGQGYEQYF. The gene calls are TRBV24-1 and TRBJ2-7; TRBD1 matches at 8 bases. J gave up 3 bases and V 4 bases, and 4 bases lay outside the gene matches. The germline CDR1 and CDR2 sequences are KGHDR and SFDVKD. This CDR3 is 14 amino acids long.

This chain links TRBV19 with TRBJ1-6, with D maybe TRBD1 (5 bases). This CDR3 is built from 14 residues. Germline V CDR1 and CDR2: LNHDA, SQIVND (reference sequence). CDR3 in amino acids: CASGGSSYNSPLHF. The CDR3 bases are TGTGCGAGTGGGGGGAGCTCCTATAATTCACCCCTCCACTTT.

This chain connects TRBV5-1 to TRBJ1-4; the match to TRBD1 covers 8 bases. CDR3 length equals 15 residues. Looked up from germline, CDR1 is SGHRS and CDR2 is YFSETQ. J was trimmed by 5 bases and V by 0 bases; bases with no gene match: 3. The CDR3 region is CASSLAGDRNEKLFF. Written as DNA, the CDR3 is TGCGCCAGCAGCTTGGCGGGGGACAGGAATGAAAAACTGTTTTTT.

The rearrangement links TRBV5-4 to TRBJ2-6, with D perhaps matching TRBD1 (5 bases). CDR1 is SGHNT, CDR2 YYREEE, per germline (reference sequence). V was clipped by 2 bases and J by 0 bases, with 15 bases between them. CDR3 length equals 18 residues. The CDR3 spells CASSFRPGPSSGANVLTF. CDR3 coding DNA: TGTGCCAGCAGCTTCCGGCCAGGGCCGAGCTCTGGGGCCAACGTCCTGACTTTC.

This clone has a single count. This chain links TRBV5-1 with TRBJ1-4; tentatively, D is TRBD1 (6 bases). The germline CDR1 and CDR2 sequences are SGHRS and YFSETQ. V was shortened by 3 bases and J by 6 bases, with 9 bases between the two germline ends. CDR3 length: 13 residues. Here the CDR3 DNA reads TGCGCCAGCAGCTCAAGGACAGATGAAAAACTGTTTTTT. This sequence encodes CASSSRTDEKLFF.

The chain recombines TRBV5-4 with TRBJ1-1; D unclear. The CDR3 has 12 amino acids. V was clipped by 1 base and J by 6 bases, with 7 bases between them. Germline CDR1 and CDR2: SGHNT and YYREEE (reference sequence). CDR3 bases: TGTGCCAGCAGCTTGACTGGTGCTGAAGCTTTCTTT. This translates into CASSLTGAEAFF. Drawing the rest from reference TRBV5-4 and TRBJ1-1, the complete variable domain is ETGVTQSPTHLIKTRGQQVTLRCSSQSGHNTVSWYQQALGQGPQFIFQYYREEENGRGNFPPRFSGLQFPNYSSELNVNALELDDSALYLCASSLTGAEAFFGQGTRLTVV.

This chain joins TRBV27 and TRBJ1-2; D gene ambiguous. V shed 0 bases and J shed 4 bases, with 9 bases lying between them. The CDR3 contains 14 residues. Per germline, CDR1 MNHEY and CDR2 SMNVEV (reference sequence). CDR3 amino acids: CASSLSRTAYGYTF. The CDR3, as DNA: TGTGCCAGCAGTTTATCTCGAACAGCCTATGGCTACACCTTC.

The chain links TRBV2 to TRBJ2-3; 9 bases fit TRBD2. The germline V gene has CDR1 SNHLY and CDR2 FYNNEI. Germline trimming cut 2 bases from V and 1 base from J; bases unmatched to any gene: 10. The CDR3 loop spans 18 amino acids. The CDR3 coding sequence is TGTGCCAGCAGTGAATGGGTAGCGGGGGTAACTCGCACAGATACGCAGTATTTT. Translated: CASSEWVAGVTRTDTQYF.

This clone has just one count. This rearrangement joins TRBV6-2 or TRBV6-3 to TRBJ1-5, with D perhaps matching TRBD1 (6 bases). Germline assignment: CDR1 MNHEY and CDR2 SVGEGT. The CDR3 consists of 15 residues. V dropped 4 bases and J dropped 2 bases, with 12 bases sitting between them. In DNA, the CDR3 is TGTGCCAGCAGTTCCCACAGGGCGGGCAATCAGCCCCAGCATTTT. Its translation: CASSSHRAGNQPQHF.

The chain recombines TRBV19 with TRBJ1-3; possible D gene TRBD1, 5 bases. Trimming pared 6 bases from V and 0 bases from J, leaving 9 bases between. Germline values: CDR1 LNHDA, CDR2 SQIVND (reference sequence). The CDR3 loop spans 14 amino acids. As DNA, the CDR3 is TGTGCCAGTAGGCCAGGGTCCTCTGGAAACACCATATATTTT. Translating gives CASRPGSSGNTIYF.

This chain links TRBV18 with TRBJ1-2; 7 bases fit TRBD1. V lost 2 bases and J lost 7; bases outside the gene matches: 10. The CDR3 has 15 residues. Germline CDR1 KGHSH, CDR2 LQKENI. Here the CDR3 reads CASSPTRDRGPGYTF. The DNA of the CDR3 is TGTGCCAGCTCACCAACCCGGGACAGAGGGCCTGGCTACACCTTC.

This clone was seen once. The chain couples TRBV19 to TRBJ2-7, with 12 nucleotides matching TRBD2. Germline V gene data show CDR1 as LNHDA and CDR2 as SQIVND (reference sequence). CDR3 size: 16 residues. V was clipped by 8 bases and J by 0 bases; unmatched bases: 8. DNA of the CDR3: TGTGCCAGTCAGAGGACTAGCGGGGATAGCTCCTACGAGCAGTACTTC. Translation: CASQRTSGDSSYEQYF.

The rearrangement joins TRBV3-1 (or the pseudogene TRBV3-2) to TRBJ1-6; the D gene is possibly TRBD1 (6 bases). CDR3 length equals 15 residues. CDR1 is LGHDT, CDR2 YNNKEL, per germline (reference sequence). Trimming removed 4 bases from V and 9 bases from J, with 16 bases in between. Here the CDR3 reads CASSPGVSQLSPLHF. The DNA of the CDR3 is TGTGCCAGCAGCCCAGGGGTATCGCAGCTTTCACCCCTCCACTTT.

The J gene is TRBJ1-6, the V gene TRBV30; 11 nucleotides line up with TRBD1. V lost 3 bases to trimming and J lost 9 bases; unmatched junction nucleotides: 7. The CDR3 has 15 residues. The germline V gene encodes CDR1 GTSNPN and CDR2 SVGIG (reference sequence). CDR3 loop: CAWRRGQGVGSPLHF. CDR3 sequence (DNA): TGTGCCTGGAGACGGGGACAGGGGGTAGGTTCACCCCTCCACTTT.

J is TRBJ1-4 and V is TRBV19, with 9 bases aligning to TRBD1. From germline, CDR1 is LNHDA and CDR2 SQIVND (reference sequence). Trimming took 3 bases from V and 10 from J; bases not matched to a gene: 6. The CDR3 sequence is 14 residues long. In DNA, the CDR3 is TGTGCCAGTAGTATGGGGACAGGGAGTGGAAAACTGTTTTTT. Its translation: CASSMGTGSGKLFF.

CDR3 nucleotide sequence: TGTGCCAGCAGTTACGCTTGGCCGATGAGCGCGGAAGCTTTCTTT. The encoded protein is CASSYAWPMSAEAFF. This chain uses TRBV27 with TRBJ1-1; D gene ambiguous. Trimming took 4 bases from V and 8 from J, leaving 20 bases between them. The CDR3 loop spans 15 amino acids. Germline lookup yields CDR1 MNHEY and CDR2 SMNVEV (reference sequence).

V gene TRBV19 combines with J gene TRBJ2-5; D perhaps matches TRBD1 (6 bases). Trimming shortened V by 6 bases and J by 4 bases, and 30 bases separated the two germline ends. This CDR3 contains 19 residues. The germline V gene has CDR1 LNHDA and CDR2 SQIVND (reference sequence). In DNA, the CDR3 is TGTGCCAGTAGCCCGATTTTGGGCAGGGGCGCCGAACTTGGAGAGACCCAGTACTTC. Translated: CASSPILGRGAELGETQYF.

The genes are TRBV28 and TRBJ2-7; D is unresolved. Per germline, CDR1 MDHEN and CDR2 SYDVKM. The CDR3 is 12 amino acids. Trimming pared 10 bases from V and 6 bases from J, leaving 16 bases between. The CDR3 loop reads CATTLISGEQYF. The CDR3 region has the DNA TGTGCCACCACCTTAATCTCCGGCGAGCAGTACTTC.

As concerns this clone: Other DNA sequences in this sample translate to the same CDR3. The chain has TRBV5-1 and TRBJ2-2; D is undetermined. The CDR3 totals 13 residues. V shed 0 bases and J shed 3 bases, with 3 bases lying between them. Germline CDR1 SGHRS, CDR2 YFSETQ. Here the CDR3 DNA reads TGCGCCAGCAGCTTGGCAGACACCGGGGAGCTGTTTTTT. Protein product: CASSLADTGELFF.

The gene calls are TRBV6-5 and TRBJ1-3; D is undetermined. Trimming pared 2 bases from V and 0 bases from J, leaving 5 bases between. CDR1 and CDR2 from the germline V gene are MNHEY and SVGAGI. The CDR3 loop spans 14 amino acids. The chain's CDR3 is CASSYVRSGNTIYF. The CDR3 bases are TGTGCCAGCAGTTACGTTCGCTCTGGAAACACCATATATTTT.

The V and J genes are TRBV6-1 and TRBJ2-1; TRBD2 aligns across 10 bases. The V gene end was trimmed by 4 bases and the J gene end by 8 bases; junction bases not matched to a gene: 11. Per the germline V gene, CDR1 is MNHNS and CDR2 is SASEGT. This CDR3 has 16 residues. CDR3 in DNA: TGTGCCAGCAGTGTCAAACTAGCGGGGCTCTTTGATGAGCAGTTCTTC. Amino acid sequence: CASSVKLAGLFDEQFF.

The V call is TRBV2, the J call TRBJ2-2, with TRBD2 matching 8 bases. J was trimmed by 6 bases and V by 2 bases; bases with no gene match: 5. CDR3 size: 15 residues. Germline-derived CDR1 and CDR2 are SNHLY and FYNNEI. CDR3 residues: CASSERRGAAGELFF. Written as DNA, the CDR3 is TGTGCCAGCAGTGAAAGGCGGGGGGCTGCCGGGGAGCTGTTTTTT.

This sequence joins TRBV19 and TRBJ2-3; 9 nucleotides match TRBD1. The CDR3 is 14 residues long. The V segment lost 9 bases and the J segment 2 bases; nucleotides outside the gene matches: 6. CDR1 is LNHDA and CDR2 is SQIVND in the germline V gene (reference sequence). In nucleotides, the CDR3 is TGTGCCAGCCGGGACAGGGATTACACAGATACGCAGTATTTT. Protein product: CASRDRDYTDTQYF.

V is TRBV4-2 and J is TRBJ2-3; 7 bases align to TRBD2. This CDR3 has 16 residues. The germline gives CDR1 LGHNA, CDR2 YNFKEQ. V gave up 1 base and J gave up 1 base; unmatched junction bases: 5. CDR3 coding DNA: TGTGCCAGCAGCCAAGGCACCAGCGGGGGCACAGATACGCAGTATTTT. Protein: CASSQGTSGGTDTQYF.

The chain couples TRBV28 to TRBJ1-6, with TRBD1 identical over 10 bases. The J segment lost 9 bases and the V segment lost 5 bases, leaving 7 bases of the junction unmatched. Germline V CDR1 and CDR2: MDHEN, SYDVKM. The CDR3 sequence is 15 residues long. CDR3 sequence reads: CASSTGTGVISPLHF. DNA of the CDR3: TGTGCCAGCAGTACCGGGACAGGGGTTATTTCACCCCTCCACTTT.

The J gene is TRBJ1-2, the V gene TRBV19; tentatively, D is TRBD1 (6 bases). The CDR3 runs 19 residues. The V gene's germline CDR1 is LNHDA and CDR2 SQIVND (reference sequence). Trimming removed 6 bases from V and 5 bases from J, with 31 bases in between. CDR3 region: CASRRQAPSWGRRAYGYTF. The CDR3 DNA reads TGTGCCAGTAGACGACAGGCGCCCAGTTGGGGGCGTCGGGCTTATGGCTACACCTTC.

Only one count was recorded for this clone. J is TRBJ2-1 and V is TRBV24-1, with TRBD1 identical over 7 bases. V shed 3 bases and J 3 bases; nucleotides not matched to a gene: 4. CDR3 length equals 15 residues. Germline CDR1 reads KGHDR; CDR2 reads SFDVKD. CDR3 loop: CATSDRQGFYNEQFF. In DNA form, the CDR3 reads TGTGCCACCAGTGATCGACAGGGTTTCTACAATGAGCAGTTCTTC.

The genes are TRBV11-2 and TRBJ2-1; 7 nucleotides match TRBD2. CDR3 length: 14 amino acids. Germline CDR1 is SGHAT and CDR2 is FQNNGV. V gave up 8 bases and J gave up 10 bases; unmatched junction bases: 14. CDR3 in DNA: TGTGCCAGCGGGAGGGGACCCTCCACGAGGGAGCAGTTCTTC. As protein: CASGRGPSTREQFF. Looking up the rest from reference TRBV11-2 and TRBJ2-1 gives the full variable domain: EAGVAQSPRYKIIEKRQSVAFWCNPISGHATLYWYQQILGQGPKLLIQFQNNGVVDDSQLPKDRFSAERLKGVDSTLKIQPAKLEDSAVYLCASGRGPSTREQFFGPGTRLTVL.

With respect to this clone: In the same sample, other DNA sequences code for this CDR3. The genes are TRBV20-1 and TRBJ2-3, with TRBD2 matching 7 bases. V gave up 1 base and J gave up 11 bases; unmatched junction bases: 3. Germline V gene data show CDR1 as DFQATT and CDR2 as SNEGSKA (reference sequence). CDR3 size: 11 residues. The CDR3 loop is CSARGTGGQYF. The CDR3 DNA reads as TGCAGTGCTAGAGGCACGGGGGGGCAGTATTTT.

The genes are TRBV11-3 and TRBJ2-7; D is ambiguous. The CDR3 runs 13 residues. The germline V gene has CDR1 SGHNT and CDR2 YENEEA. The V gene lost 0 bases and the J gene lost 5 bases, with 8 bases spanning the gap. The CDR3: CASSLERQDEQYF. CDR3 DNA sequence: TGTGCCAGCAGCTTAGAAAGGCAGGACGAGCAGTACTTC. The full variable domain, completed using reference TRBV11-3 and TRBJ2-7, is EAGVVQSPRYKIIEKKQPVAFWCNPISGHNTLYWYLQNLGQGPELLIRYENEEAVDDSQLPKDRFSAERLKGVDSTLKIQPAELGDSAVYLCASSLERQDEQYFGPGTRLTVT.

This clone has only a few counts. This chain links TRBV5-4 with TRBJ1-1; 7 bases are a match to TRBD1. This CDR3 has 14 amino acids. After removal of 4 bases from V and 9 bases from J, the junction contained 12 bases not matched to a gene. CDR1 and CDR2 from the germline V gene are SGHNT and YYREEE (reference sequence). CDR3 bases: TGTGCCAGCAGCGTTCCGGGGACAGCCGCCCAAGCTTTCTTT. Protein: CASSVPGTAAQAFF.